This T cell receptor (beta chain) was recovered during a study of T cells in Graves' hyperthyroidism and ophthalmopathy. Study outcomes and limitations: Blood also showed most of the thyroid clonotypes that were expanded above 0.001.

V was pared by 7 bases and J by 5 bases, with 21 bases between. CDR1 is DFQATT and CDR2 is SNEGSKA in the germline V gene (reference sequence). The CDR3 loop spans 14 amino acids. The table lists this clonotype with many counts. Its target is not known. Template material for amplifying TCR beta CDR3 regions consisted of RNA transcripts. Researchers ran a first-round RT-PCR on the TCR CDR3 using the HTBI primer set. TCRdb re-analysed the multiplex PCR reads in MiXCR, keeping a single row per CDR3 protein. The profile covers about 360,000 distinct CDR3 sequences, with less than 15% appearing a single time and around a tenth taken by the ten largest.

This clonotype was sampled from a woman in her late teens or twenties with Graves' hyperthyroidism. The specimen sequenced was blood. This sequence joins TRBV20-1 and TRBJ2-7; D is perhaps TRBD1 (6 bases). This CDR3 is CSVPGDMKSDEQYF. In DNA, the CDR3 is TGCAGTGTTCCAGGGGACATGAAGTCCGACGAGCAGTACTTC.